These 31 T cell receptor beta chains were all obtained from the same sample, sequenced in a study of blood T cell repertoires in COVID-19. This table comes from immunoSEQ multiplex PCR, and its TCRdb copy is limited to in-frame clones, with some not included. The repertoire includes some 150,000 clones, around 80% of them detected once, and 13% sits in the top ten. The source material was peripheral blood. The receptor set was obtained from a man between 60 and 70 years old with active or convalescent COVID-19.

The CDR3 spells CASSLVTGGNSPLHF. The DNA of the CDR3 is TGTGCCAGCAGCTTAGTTACTGGGGGCAATTCACCCCTCCACTTT. V is TRBV11-2 and J is TRBJ1-6, with TRBD1 as a possible D gene (6 bases). Per germline, CDR1 SGHAT and CDR2 FQNNGV. With 1 base removed from V and 7 bases from J, the gap between germline ends came to 11 bases. CDR3 size: 15 residues.

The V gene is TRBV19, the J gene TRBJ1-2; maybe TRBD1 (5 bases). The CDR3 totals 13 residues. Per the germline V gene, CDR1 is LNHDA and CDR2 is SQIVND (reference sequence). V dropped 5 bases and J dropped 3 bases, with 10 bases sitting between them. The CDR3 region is CASSQRGYYGYTF. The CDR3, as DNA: TGTGCCAGTAGTCAGCGGGGGTACTATGGCTACACCTTC.

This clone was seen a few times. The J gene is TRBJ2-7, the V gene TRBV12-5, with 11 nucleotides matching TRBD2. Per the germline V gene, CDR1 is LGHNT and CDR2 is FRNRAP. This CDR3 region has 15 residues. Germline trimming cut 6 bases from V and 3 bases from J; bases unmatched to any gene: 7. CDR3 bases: TGTGCTAGTGGCCCCACCGGGACTAGCGGCTACGAGCAGTACTTC. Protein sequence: CASGPTGTSGYEQYF. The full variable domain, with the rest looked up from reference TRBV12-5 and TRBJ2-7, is DARVTQTPRHKVTEMGQEVTMRCQPILGHNTVFWYRQTMMQGLELLAYFRNRAPLDDSGMPKDRFSAEMPDATLATLKIQPSEPRDSAVYFCASGPTGTSGYEQYFGPGTRLTVT.

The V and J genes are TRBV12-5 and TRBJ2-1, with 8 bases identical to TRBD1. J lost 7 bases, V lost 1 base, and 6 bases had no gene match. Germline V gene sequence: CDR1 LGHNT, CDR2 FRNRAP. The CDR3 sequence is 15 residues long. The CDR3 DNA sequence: TGTGCTAGTGGTTTGGGGCAGGGGGCGCCTAATGAGCAGTTCTTC. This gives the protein CASGLGQGAPNEQFF.

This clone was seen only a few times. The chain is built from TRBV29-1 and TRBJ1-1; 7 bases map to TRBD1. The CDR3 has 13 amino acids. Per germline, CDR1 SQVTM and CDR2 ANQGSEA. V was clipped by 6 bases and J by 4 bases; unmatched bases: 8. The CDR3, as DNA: TGCAGCGTCCAGCGCAGGGGGGCCACTGAAGCTTTCTTT. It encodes CSVQRRGATEAFF.

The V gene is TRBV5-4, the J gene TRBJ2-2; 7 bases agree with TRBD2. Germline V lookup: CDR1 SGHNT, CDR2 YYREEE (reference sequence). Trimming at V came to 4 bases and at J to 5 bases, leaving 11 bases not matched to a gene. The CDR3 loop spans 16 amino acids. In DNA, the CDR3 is TGTGCCAGCAGCCCTACTAGGACTAGTCGGACCGGGGAGCTGTTTTTT. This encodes CASSPTRTSRTGELFF.

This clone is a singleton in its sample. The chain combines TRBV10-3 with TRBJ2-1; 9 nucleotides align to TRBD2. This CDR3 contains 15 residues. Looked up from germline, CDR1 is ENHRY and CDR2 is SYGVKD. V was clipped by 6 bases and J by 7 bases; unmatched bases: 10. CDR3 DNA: TGTGCCATCAGGGCTAGCGGGGCCCGAACGAATGAGCAGTTCTTC. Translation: CAIRASGARTNEQFF.

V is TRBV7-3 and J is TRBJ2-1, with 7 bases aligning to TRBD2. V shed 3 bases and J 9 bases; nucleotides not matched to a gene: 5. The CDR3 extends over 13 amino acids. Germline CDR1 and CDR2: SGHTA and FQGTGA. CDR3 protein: CASSLGGSSEQFF. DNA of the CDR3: TGTGCCAGCAGCTTGGGAGGGAGCAGTGAGCAGTTCTTC.

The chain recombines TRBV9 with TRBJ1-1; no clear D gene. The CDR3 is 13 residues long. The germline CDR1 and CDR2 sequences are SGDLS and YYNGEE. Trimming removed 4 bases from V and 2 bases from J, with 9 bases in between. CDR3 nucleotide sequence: TGTGCCAGCAGCACCCAGGTAAACACTGAAGCTTTCTTT. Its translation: CASSTQVNTEAFF.

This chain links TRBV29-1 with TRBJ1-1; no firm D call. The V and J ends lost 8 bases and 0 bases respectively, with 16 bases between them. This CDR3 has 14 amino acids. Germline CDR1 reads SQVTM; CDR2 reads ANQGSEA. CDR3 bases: TGCAGCCCTCCACCCGGGAACGTGAACACTGAAGCTTTCTTT. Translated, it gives CSPPPGNVNTEAFF. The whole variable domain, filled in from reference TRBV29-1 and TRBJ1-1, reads SAVISQKPSRDICQRGTSLTIQCQVDSQVTMMFWYRQQPGQSLTLIATANQGSEATYESGFVIDKFPISRPNLTFSTLTVSNMSPEDSSIYLCSPPPGNVNTEAFFGQGTRLTVV.

The CDR3 region has the DNA TGTGCCAGCAGCCAAGTGACGGAGCCCTCCAAGGATTCACCCCTCCACTTT. Encoded protein: CASSQVTEPSKDSPLHF. V usage is TRBV3-1 (or the pseudogene TRBV3-2) and J usage is TRBJ1-6; unclear D gene. Per germline, CDR1 LGHDT and CDR2 YNNKEL (reference sequence). The CDR3 has 17 amino acids. V was clipped by 1 base and J by 8 bases, with 18 bases between them.

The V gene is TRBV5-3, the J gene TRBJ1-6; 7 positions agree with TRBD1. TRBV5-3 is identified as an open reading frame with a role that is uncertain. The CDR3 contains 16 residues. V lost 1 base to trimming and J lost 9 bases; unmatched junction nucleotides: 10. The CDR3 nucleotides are TGTGCCAGAAGCTTGCCGAAAGGGGGCGTCCGTTCACCCCTCCACTTT. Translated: CARSLPKGGVRSPLHF.

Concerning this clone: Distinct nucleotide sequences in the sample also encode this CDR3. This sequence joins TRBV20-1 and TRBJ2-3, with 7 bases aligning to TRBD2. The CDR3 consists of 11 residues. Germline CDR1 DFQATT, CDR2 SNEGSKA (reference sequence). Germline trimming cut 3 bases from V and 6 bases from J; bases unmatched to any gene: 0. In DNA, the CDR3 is TGCAGTGCTAGGGGGGGGGATACGCAGTATTTT. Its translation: CSARGGDTQYF.

The CDR3 loop reads CASSSRTSLNEQFF. Here the CDR3 DNA reads TGTGCCAGCAGCTCTCGGACTAGCCTGAATGAGCAGTTCTTC. The V call is TRBV9, the J call TRBJ2-1; 8 nucleotides agree with TRBD2. From germline, CDR1 is SGDLS and CDR2 YYNGEE. With V trimmed by 4 bases and J by 7 bases, 7 bases remained unmatched. This CDR3 has 14 residues.

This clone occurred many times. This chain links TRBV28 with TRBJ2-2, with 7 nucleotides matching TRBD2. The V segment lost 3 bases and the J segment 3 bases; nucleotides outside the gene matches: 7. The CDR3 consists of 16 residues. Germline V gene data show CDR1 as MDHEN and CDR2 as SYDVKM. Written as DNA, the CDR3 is TGTGCCAGCAGTTTGGCGGGAGAGGCGGACACCGGGGAGCTGTTTTTT. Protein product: CASSLAGEADTGELFF.

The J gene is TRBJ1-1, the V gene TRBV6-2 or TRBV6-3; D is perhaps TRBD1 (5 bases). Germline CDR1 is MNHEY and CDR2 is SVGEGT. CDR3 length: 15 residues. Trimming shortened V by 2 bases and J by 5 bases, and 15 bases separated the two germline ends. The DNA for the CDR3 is TGTGCCAGCAGTTACCCCGGCGGGGGGAGGACTGAAGCTTTCTTT. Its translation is CASSYPGGGRTEAFF.

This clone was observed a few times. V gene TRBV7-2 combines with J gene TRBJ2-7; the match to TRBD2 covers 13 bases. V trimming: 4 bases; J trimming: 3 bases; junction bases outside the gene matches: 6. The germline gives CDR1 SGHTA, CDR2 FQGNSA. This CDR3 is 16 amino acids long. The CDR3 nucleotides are TGTGCCAGCAGCTCGGGACTAGCGGGACCCTACTACGAGCAGTACTTC. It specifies CASSSGLAGPYYEQYF.

The DNA for the CDR3 is TGTGCCGCATCTCGGACAGGGGGGTCCTACGAGCAGTACTTC. Its protein product is CAASRTGGSYEQYF. The chain links TRBV4-2 to TRBJ2-7; 10 bases agree with TRBD1. J gave up 1 base and V 11 bases, and 8 bases lay outside the gene matches. The CDR3 contains 14 residues. Germline assignment: CDR1 LGHNA and CDR2 YNFKEQ.

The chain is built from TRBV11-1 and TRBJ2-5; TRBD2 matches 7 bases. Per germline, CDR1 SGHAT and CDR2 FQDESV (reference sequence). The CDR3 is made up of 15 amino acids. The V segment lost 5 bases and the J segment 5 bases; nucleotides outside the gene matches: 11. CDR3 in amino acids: CASSPRTRTDETQYF. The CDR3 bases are TGTGCCAGCAGCCCTCGGACTAGGACGGACGAGACCCAGTACTTC.

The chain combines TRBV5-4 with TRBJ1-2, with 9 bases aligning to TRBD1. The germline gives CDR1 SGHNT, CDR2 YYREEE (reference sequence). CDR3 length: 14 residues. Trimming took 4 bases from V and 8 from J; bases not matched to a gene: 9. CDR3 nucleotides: TGTGCCAGCAGCGAGGGACAGGGCCGCCGAGGCTACACCTTC. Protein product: CASSEGQGRRGYTF.

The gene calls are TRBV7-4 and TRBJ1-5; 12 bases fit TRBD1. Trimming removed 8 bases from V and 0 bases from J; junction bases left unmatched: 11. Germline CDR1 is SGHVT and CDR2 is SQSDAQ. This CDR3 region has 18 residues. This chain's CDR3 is CASGDRDRGPYSNQPQHF. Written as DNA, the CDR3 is TGTGCCAGCGGCGACCGGGACAGGGGGCCCTATAGCAATCAGCCCCAGCATTTT.

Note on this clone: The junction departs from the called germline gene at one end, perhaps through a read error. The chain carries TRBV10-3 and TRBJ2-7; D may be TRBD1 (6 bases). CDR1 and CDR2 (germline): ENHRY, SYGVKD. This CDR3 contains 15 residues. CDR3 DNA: TGTGCCATCAGGGAGTCGGGATCTAAGGGGGAACAGCAGTACTTC. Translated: CAIRESGSKGEQQYF.

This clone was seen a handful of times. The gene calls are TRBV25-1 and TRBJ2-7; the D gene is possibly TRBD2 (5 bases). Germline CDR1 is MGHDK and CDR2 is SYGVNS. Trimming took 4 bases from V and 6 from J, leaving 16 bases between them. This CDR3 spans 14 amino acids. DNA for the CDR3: TGTGCCAGCAGTGGGACGGGAACCCCTAGCGAGCAGTACTTC. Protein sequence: CASSGTGTPSEQYF.

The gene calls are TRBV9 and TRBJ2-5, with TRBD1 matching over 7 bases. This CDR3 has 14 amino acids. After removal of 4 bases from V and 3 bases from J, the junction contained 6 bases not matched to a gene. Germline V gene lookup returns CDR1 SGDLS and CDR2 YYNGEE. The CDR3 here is CASSSLQGEETQYF. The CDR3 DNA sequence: TGTGCCAGCAGCTCCCTTCAGGGGGAAGAGACCCAGTACTTC.

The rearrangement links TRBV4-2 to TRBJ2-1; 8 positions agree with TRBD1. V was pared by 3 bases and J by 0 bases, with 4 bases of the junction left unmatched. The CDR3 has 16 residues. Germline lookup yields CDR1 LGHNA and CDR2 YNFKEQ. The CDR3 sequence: CASSHGDRSSYNEQFF. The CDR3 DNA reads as TGTGCCAGCAGCCACGGGGACAGGAGCTCCTACAATGAGCAGTTCTTC.

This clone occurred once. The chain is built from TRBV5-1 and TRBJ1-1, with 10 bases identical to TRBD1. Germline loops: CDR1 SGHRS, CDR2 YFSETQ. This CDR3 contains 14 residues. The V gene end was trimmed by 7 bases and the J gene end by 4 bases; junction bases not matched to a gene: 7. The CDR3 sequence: CASLRTGGSTEAFF. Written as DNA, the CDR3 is TGCGCCAGCTTACGGACAGGGGGGAGCACTGAAGCTTTCTTT.

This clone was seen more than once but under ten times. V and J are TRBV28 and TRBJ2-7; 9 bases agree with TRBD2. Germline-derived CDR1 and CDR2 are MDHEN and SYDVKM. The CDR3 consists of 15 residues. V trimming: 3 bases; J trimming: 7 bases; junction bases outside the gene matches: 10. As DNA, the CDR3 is TGTGCCAGCAGTTTGGCGGGAGGGCCGTTTCAGGAGCAGTACTTC. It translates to CASSLAGGPFQEQYF. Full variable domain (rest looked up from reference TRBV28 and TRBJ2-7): DVKVTQSSRYLVKRTGEKVFLECVQDMDHENMFWYRQDPGLGLRLIYFSYDVKMKEKGDIPEGYSVSREKKERFSLILESASTNQTSMYLCASSLAGGPFQEQYFGPGTRLTVT.

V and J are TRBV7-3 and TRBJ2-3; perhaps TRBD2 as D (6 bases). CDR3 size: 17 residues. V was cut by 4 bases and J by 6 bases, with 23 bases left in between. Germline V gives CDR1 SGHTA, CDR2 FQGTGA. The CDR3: CASSYSPGSGGGDTQYF. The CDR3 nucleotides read TGTGCCAGCAGCTACTCCCCCGGGAGCGGAGGAGGGGATACGCAGTATTTT.

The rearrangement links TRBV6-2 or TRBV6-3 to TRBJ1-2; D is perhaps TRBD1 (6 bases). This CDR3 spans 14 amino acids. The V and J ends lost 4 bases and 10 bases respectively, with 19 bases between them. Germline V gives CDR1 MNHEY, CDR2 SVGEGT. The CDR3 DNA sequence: TGTGCCAGCAGTTCCGACGGAAGGGGGTTGTCCTACACCTTC. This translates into CASSSDGRGLSYTF.

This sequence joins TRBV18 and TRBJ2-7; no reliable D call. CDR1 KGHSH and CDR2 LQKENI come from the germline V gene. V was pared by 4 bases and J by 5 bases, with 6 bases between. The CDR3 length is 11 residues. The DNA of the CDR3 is TGTGCCAGCTCACGCGGTGACGAGCAGTACTTC. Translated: CASSRGDEQYF.

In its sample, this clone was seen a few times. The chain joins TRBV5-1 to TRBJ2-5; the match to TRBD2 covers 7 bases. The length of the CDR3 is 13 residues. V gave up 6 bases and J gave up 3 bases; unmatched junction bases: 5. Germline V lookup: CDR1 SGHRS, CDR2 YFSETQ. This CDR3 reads CASNRGGEETQYF. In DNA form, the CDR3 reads TGCGCCAGCAATCGTGGGGGGGAAGAGACCCAGTACTTC.